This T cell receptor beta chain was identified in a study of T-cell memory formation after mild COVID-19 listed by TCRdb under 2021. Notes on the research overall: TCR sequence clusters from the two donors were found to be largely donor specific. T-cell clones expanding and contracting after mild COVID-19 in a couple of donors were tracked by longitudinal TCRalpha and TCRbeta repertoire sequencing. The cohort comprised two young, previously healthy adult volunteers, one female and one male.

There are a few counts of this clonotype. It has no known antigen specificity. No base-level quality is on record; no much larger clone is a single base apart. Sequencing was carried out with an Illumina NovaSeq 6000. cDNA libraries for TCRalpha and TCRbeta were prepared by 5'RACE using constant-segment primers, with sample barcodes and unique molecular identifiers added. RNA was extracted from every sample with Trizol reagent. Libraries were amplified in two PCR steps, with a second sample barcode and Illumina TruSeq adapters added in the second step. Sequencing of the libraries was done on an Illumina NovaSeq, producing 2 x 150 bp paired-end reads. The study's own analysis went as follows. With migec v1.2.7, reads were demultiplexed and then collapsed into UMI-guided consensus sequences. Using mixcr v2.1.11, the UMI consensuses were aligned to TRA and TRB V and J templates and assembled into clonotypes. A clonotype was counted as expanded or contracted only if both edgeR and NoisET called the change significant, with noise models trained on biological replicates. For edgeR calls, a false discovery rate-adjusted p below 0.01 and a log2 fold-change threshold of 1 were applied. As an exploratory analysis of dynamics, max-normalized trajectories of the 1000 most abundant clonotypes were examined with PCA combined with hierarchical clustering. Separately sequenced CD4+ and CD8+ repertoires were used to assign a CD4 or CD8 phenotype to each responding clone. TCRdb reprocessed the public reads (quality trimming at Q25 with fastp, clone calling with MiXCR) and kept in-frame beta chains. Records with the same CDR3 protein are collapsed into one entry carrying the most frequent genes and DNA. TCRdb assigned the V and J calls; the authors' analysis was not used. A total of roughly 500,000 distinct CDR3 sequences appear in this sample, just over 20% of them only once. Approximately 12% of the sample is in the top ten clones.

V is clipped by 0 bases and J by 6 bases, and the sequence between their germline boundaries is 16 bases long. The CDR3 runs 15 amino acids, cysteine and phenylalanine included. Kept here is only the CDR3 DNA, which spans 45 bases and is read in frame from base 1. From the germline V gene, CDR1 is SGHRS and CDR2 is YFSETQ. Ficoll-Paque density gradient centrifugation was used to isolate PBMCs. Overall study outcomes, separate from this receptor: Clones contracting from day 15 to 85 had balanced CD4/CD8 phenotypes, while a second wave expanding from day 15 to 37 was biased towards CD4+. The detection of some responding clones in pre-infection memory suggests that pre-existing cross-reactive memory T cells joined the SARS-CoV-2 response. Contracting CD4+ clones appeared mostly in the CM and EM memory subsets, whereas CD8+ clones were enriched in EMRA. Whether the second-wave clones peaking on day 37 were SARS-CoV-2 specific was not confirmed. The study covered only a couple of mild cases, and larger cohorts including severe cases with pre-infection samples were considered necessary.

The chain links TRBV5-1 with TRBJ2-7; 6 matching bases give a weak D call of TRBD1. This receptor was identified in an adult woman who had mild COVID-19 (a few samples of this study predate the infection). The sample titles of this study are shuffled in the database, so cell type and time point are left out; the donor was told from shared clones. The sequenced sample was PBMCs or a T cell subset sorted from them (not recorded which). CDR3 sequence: CASSLAAGAVFEQYF. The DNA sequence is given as TGCGCCAGCAGCTTGGCGGCAGGGGCGGTTTTCGAGCAGTACTTC.